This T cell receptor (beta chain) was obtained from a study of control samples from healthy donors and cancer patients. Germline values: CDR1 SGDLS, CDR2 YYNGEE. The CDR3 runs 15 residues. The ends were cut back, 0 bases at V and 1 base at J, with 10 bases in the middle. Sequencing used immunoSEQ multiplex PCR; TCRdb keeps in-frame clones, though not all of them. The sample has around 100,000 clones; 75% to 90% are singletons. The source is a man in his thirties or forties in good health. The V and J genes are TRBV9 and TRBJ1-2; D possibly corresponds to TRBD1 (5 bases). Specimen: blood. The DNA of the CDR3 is TGTGCCAGCAGCGTAGGCCCAGGGAGTAACTATGGCTACACCTTC. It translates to CASSVGPGSNYGYTF.